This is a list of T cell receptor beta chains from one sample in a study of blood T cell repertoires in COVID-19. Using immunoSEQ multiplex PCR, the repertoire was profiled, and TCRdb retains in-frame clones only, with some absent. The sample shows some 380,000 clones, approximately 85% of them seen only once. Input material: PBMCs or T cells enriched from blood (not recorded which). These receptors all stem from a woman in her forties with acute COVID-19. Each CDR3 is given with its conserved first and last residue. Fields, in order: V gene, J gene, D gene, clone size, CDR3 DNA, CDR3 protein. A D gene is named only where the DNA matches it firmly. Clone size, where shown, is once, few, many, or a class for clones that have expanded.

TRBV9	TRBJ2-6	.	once	TGTGCCAGCAGCGTATACTCTGGGGCCAACGTCCTGACTTTC	CASSVYSGANVLTF
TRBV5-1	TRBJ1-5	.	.	TGCGCCAGCAGCTTGGATGGGGGGAACCAGCCCCAGCATTTT	CASSLDGGNQPQHF
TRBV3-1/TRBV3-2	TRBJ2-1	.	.	TGTGCCAGCAGCCAAGTGGAGGGGACCTTTCTGTTCTTC	CASSQVEGTFLFF
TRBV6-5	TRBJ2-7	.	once	TGTGCCAGCATAGTGACGGGGAATTCGAGCGAGCAGTACTTC	CASIVTGNSSEQYF
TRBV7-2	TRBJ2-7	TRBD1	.	TGTGCCAGCACATACAGGGGTACCTACGAGCAGTACTTC	CASTYRGTYEQYF
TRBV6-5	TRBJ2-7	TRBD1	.	TGTGCCAGCGCCCGGGCGGACAGGGGTAACGAGCAGTACTTC	CASARADRGNEQYF
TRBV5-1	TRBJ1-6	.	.	TGCGCCAGCAGCTTCCGGGGGGGAGATAATTCACCCCTCCACTTT	CASSFRGGDNSPLHF
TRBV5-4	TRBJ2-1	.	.	TGTGCCAGCAGCTCGGGACTGGACCCGAATGAGCAGTTCTTC	CASSSGLDPNEQFF
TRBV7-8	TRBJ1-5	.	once	TGTGCCAGCAGCTTAGGCCGGGGGAGGGGTCAGCCCCAGCATTTT	CASSLGRGRGQPQHF
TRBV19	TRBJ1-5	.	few	TGTGCCAGTAGTGCGCAGGGGATTAGCAATCAGCCCCAGCATTTT	CASSAQGISNQPQHF